This T cell receptor beta chain was recorded in a study of T cell clones after liver transplantation. About the study: Graft-donor-reactive sequences were compared with third-party-reactive TCRbeta sequences from pre-transplant mixed lymphocyte reactions.

Findings of the study overall: Compared with third party-reactive sequences, donor-reactive ones declined more, independent of withdrawal success. Migration into the graft, not deletion, may explain lost graft donor-reactive T cells.

This clone showed up just a few times. No antigen is known for it. V lost 6 bases and J lost 0, with 11 bases in between. Germline V gene sequence: CDR1 SGDLS, CDR2 YYNGEE. The CDR3 is 14 residues long. Using immunoSEQ multiplex PCR, the repertoire was profiled, and TCRdb retains in-frame clones only, with some absent. The table shows under 35,000 clones, with about 93% occurring only once. This receptor was obtained from a human patient who received a liver transplant. T cells may partly derive from the graft donor. The input for sequencing was CD8+ T cells from blood, taken 12 months after liver transplant. This chain joins TRBV9 and TRBJ2-3; D is possibly TRBD2 (6 bases). For the CDR3, the DNA is TGTGCCAGCAAAGTAGCGGACAGCACAGATACGCAGTATTTT. This sequence encodes CASKVADSTDTQYF.